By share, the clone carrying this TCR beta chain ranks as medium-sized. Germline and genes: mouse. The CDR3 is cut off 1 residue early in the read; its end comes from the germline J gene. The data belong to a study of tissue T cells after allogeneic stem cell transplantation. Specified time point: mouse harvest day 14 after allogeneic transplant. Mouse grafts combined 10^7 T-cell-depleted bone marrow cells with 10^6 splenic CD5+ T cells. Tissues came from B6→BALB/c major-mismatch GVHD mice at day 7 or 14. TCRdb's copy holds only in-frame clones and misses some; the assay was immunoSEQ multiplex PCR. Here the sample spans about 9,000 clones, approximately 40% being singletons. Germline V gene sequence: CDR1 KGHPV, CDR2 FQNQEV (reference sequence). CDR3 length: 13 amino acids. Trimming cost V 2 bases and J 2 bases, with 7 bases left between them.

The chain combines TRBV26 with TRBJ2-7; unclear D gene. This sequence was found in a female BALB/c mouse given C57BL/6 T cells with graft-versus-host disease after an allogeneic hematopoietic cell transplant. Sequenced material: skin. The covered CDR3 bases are TGTGCCAGCAGTCTGAGAGGGCCCTATGAACAGTAC. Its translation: CASSLRGPYEQY. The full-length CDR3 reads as CASSLRGPYEQYF.